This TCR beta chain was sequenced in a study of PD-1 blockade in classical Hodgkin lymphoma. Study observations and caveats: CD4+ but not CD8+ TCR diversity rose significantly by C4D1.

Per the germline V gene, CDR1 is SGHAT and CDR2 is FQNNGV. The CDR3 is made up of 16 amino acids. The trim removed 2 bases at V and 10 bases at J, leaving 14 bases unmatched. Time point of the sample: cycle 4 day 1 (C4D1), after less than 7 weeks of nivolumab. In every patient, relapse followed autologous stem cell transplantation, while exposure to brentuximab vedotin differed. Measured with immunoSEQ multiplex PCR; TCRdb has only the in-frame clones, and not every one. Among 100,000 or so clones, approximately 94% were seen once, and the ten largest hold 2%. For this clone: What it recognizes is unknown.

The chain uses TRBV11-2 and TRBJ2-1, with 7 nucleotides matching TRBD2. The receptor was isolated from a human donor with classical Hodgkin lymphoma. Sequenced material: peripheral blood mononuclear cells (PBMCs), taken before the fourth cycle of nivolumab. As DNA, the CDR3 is TGTGCCAGCAGCTTATTGGCGGGAGTAGCCCAATGGGAGCAGTTCTTC. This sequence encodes CASSLLAGVAQWEQFF.